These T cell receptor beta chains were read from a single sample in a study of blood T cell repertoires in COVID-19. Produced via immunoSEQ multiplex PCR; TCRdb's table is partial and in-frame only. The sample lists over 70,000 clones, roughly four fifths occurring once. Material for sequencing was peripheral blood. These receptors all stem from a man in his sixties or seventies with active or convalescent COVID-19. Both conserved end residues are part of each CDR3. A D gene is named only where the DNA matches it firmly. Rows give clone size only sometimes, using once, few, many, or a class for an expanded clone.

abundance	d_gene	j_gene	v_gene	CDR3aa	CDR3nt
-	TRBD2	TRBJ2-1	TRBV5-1	CAAGEASGGNEQFF	TGCGCCGCCGGGGAGGCTAGCGGGGGGAATGAGCAGTTCTTC
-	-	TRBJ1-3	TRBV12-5	CASGLSTGGGNTIYF	TGTGCTAGTGGTTTGTCGACAGGCGGTGGAAACACCATATATTTT
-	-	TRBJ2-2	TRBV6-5	CASSYPRAGELFF	TGTGCCAGCAGTTACCCCAGGGCCGGGGAGCTGTTTTTT
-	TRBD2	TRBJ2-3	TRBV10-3	CAISTSGATDTQYF	TGTGCCATCTCGACTAGCGGGGCGACAGATACGCAGTATTTT
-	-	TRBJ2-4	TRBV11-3	CASSFQLAKNIQYF	TGTGCCAGCAGCTTTCAGTTGGCCAAAAACATTCAGTACTTC
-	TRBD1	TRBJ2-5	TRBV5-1	CASSLGDRGQETQYF	TGCGCCAGCAGCTTGGGGGACAGGGGGCAAGAGACCCAGTACTTC
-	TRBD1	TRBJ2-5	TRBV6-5	CASSPAGGPQETQYF	TGTGCCAGCAGCCCAGCAGGGGGACCCCAAGAGACCCAGTACTTC
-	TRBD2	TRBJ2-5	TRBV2	CASRGGETQYF	TGTGCCAGCAGGGGAGGGGAGACCCAGTACTTC
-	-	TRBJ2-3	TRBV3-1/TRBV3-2	CASSWEMDTQYF	TGTGCCAGCAGCTGGGAGATGGATACGCAGTATTTT
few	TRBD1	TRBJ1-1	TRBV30	CAWSRTGIAEAFF	TGTGCCTGGAGCCGGACAGGGATCGCTGAAGCTTTCTTT
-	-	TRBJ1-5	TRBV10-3	CAISEASGGNQPQHF	TGTGCCATCAGTGAGGCCTCGGGGGGCAATCAGCCCCAGCATTTT
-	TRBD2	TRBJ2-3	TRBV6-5	CASMSSGGTDTQYF	TGTGCCAGCATGAGCAGCGGGGGCACAGATACGCAGTATTTT
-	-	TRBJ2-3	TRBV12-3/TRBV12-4	CASSFRSTDTQYF	TGTGCCAGCAGTTTCAGAAGCACAGATACGCAGTATTTT
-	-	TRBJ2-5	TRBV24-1	CATSKGRMGSEETQYF	TGTGCCACCAGTAAGGGGAGGATGGGATCAGAAGAGACCCAGTACTTC
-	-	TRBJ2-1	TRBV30	CAWNAGSGGHEQFF	TGTGCCTGGAATGCGGGGTCAGGGGGGCATGAGCAGTTCTTC
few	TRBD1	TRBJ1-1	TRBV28	CASRVTGGGLFTEAFF	TGTGCCAGCAGAGTTACAGGGGGGGGTCTGTTCACTGAAGCTTTCTTT
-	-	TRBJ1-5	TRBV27	CASSLGSGLQPQHF	TGTGCCAGCAGTTTAGGGAGTGGACTTCAGCCCCAGCATTTT
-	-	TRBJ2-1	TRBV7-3	CASSLKGNNEQFF	TGTGCCAGCAGCTTAAAGGGGAACAATGAGCAGTTCTTC
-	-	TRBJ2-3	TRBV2	CASIQDSLNTDTQYF	TGTGCCAGCATCCAGGACTCCTTAAACACAGATACGCAGTATTTT
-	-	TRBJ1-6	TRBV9	CASSEAGWQSPLHF	TGTGCCAGCAGCGAGGCAGGGTGGCAATCACCCCTCCACTTT